These 31 T cell receptor beta chains came from one sample sequenced in a study of cytotoxic CD8 clonotypes in ibrutinib-treated CLL. Assay used: immunoSEQ multiplex PCR; TCRdb lists only in-frame clones, some missing. The table records about 22,000 clones, approximately 77% of them present only once. The sequences come from PBMCs, collected before ibrutinib treatment. The receptors come from a human donor with chronic lymphocytic leukemia.

The chain couples TRBV6-1 to TRBJ1-4, with a possible D match to TRBD1 (6 bases). This CDR3 comprises 14 residues. CDR1 is MNHNS, CDR2 SASEGT, per germline. Trimming shortened V by 6 bases and J by 7 bases, and 15 bases separated the two germline ends. CDR3 bases: TGTGCCAGCAGGCGACAGGTCGGAGGTGAAAAACTGTTTTTT. Translation gives CASRRQVGGEKLFF.

The V call is TRBV7-2, the J call TRBJ1-5; possibly TRBD1 for D (6 bases). The CDR3 consists of 14 residues. Looked up from germline, CDR1 is SGHTA and CDR2 is FQGNSA. V lost 4 bases and J lost 4, with 11 bases in between. CDR3 in amino acids: CASSSGGPNQPQHF. The CDR3 DNA is TGTGCCAGCAGCTCCGGGGGGCCGAATCAGCCCCAGCATTTT.

Here the CDR3 reads CASSPLQSTDTQYF. CDR3 DNA: TGTGCCAGCTCACCACTACAGTCCACAGATACGCAGTATTTT. The rearrangement links TRBV18 to TRBJ2-3; no reliable D call. The germline CDR1 and CDR2 sequences are KGHSH and LQKENI. Trimming removed 1 base from V and 2 bases from J, with 7 bases in between. The CDR3 totals 14 residues.

V gene TRBV18 combines with J gene TRBJ2-7; 9 bases agree with TRBD1. From germline, CDR1 is KGHSH and CDR2 LQKENI. This CDR3 has 14 residues. Germline trimming cut 6 bases from V and 4 bases from J; bases unmatched to any gene: 7. The CDR3 loop reads CASSIDRGKYEQYF. CDR3 nucleotides: TGTGCCAGCTCGATCGACAGGGGGAAGTACGAGCAGTACTTC.

J is TRBJ2-3 and V is TRBV23-1; TRBD2 matches 14 bases. TRBV23-1 qualifies as an ORF whose function is uncertain. The CDR3 is 17 amino acids. With V trimmed by 2 bases and J by 5 bases, 6 bases remained unmatched. CDR3 amino acids: CASSQPGLAGEVDTQYF. For the CDR3, the DNA is TGCGCCAGCAGTCAACCGGGACTAGCGGGAGAGGTAGATACGCAGTATTTT.

A few counts support this clone. The chain combines TRBV2 with TRBJ2-5; 12 bases are a match to TRBD2. Germline V gene lookup returns CDR1 SNHLY and CDR2 FYNNEI. This CDR3 contains 17 residues. J was trimmed by 3 bases and V by 2 bases; bases with no gene match: 7. CDR3 in DNA: TGTGCCAGCAGTGAATCGAAGGGACTAGCGGGCGAAGAGACCCAGTACTTC. Translated, it gives CASSESKGLAGEETQYF.

The rearrangement links TRBV19 to TRBJ2-7, with 15 bases that match TRBD2. CDR1 and CDR2 (germline): LNHDA, SQIVND (reference sequence). The CDR3 loop spans 16 amino acids. V was pared by 5 bases and J by 6 bases, with 8 bases of the junction left unmatched. The CDR3 region is CASSSRTSGRAREQYF. The CDR3 DNA sequence: TGTGCCAGTAGTTCCAGGACTAGCGGGAGGGCCCGCGAGCAGTACTTC.

The V call is TRBV6-5, the J call TRBJ2-2; TRBD2 agrees at 8 bases. Germline values: CDR1 MNHEY, CDR2 SVGAGI. The CDR3 consists of 15 residues. The junction had 0 bases not matched to a gene; V was cut back by 2 bases and J by 1 base. CDR3 sequence (DNA): TGTGCCAGCAGTTACAGCGGGGGGAACACCGGGGAGCTGTTTTTT. It codes for CASSYSGGNTGELFF.

The rearrangement joins TRBV7-9 to TRBJ2-4, with a possible D match to TRBD2 (5 bases). Trimming removed 1 base at V and 0 bases at J, with 7 bases between. The CDR3 has 15 amino acids. Germline V gives CDR1 SEHNR, CDR2 FQNEAQ (reference sequence). The CDR3 DNA sequence: TGTGCCAGCAGCTTAGGAGGGTCAGCCAAAAACATTCAGTACTTC. Its translation: CASSLGGSAKNIQYF.

This clone came up a few times. The V gene is TRBV28, the J gene TRBJ1-2; D not resolved. The V and J ends lost 4 bases and 10 bases respectively, with 13 bases between them. CDR1 is MDHEN, CDR2 SYDVKM, per germline. CDR3 length equals 12 residues. CDR3 in amino acids: CASSSRRVDYTF. CDR3 coding DNA: TGTGCCAGCAGTTCCCGCCGGGTCGACTACACCTTC.

This rearrangement joins TRBV7-3 to TRBJ2-7; TRBD2 agrees at 9 bases. The CDR3 totals 14 residues. From germline, CDR1 is SGHTA and CDR2 FQGTGA. V was pared by 5 bases and J by 6 bases, with 8 bases of the junction left unmatched. The CDR3 DNA is TGTGCCAGCAGCGTAGGTGTAGCGGGAGCCGAGCAGTACTTC. It specifies CASSVGVAGAEQYF.

The chain has TRBV5-1 and TRBJ2-5, with 9 bases lining up with TRBD1. After removal of 4 bases from V and 5 bases from J, the junction contained 6 bases not matched to a gene. The length of the CDR3 is 14 residues. The germline CDR1 and CDR2 sequences are SGHRS and YFSETQ. In nucleotides, the CDR3 is TGCGCCAGCAGCCTAGGACAGGGGTCGGAGACCCAGTACTTC. Translated: CASSLGQGSETQYF.

The chain uses TRBV15 and TRBJ2-4, with D unclear. Trimming shortened V by 1 base and J by 13 bases, and 11 bases separated the two germline ends. The CDR3 is 12 residues long. CDR1 is LNHNV and CDR2 is YYDKDF in the germline V gene (reference sequence). Written as DNA, the CDR3 is TGTGCCACCAGCAGAGCCCTGAGTCTACAGTACTTC. Its translation is CATSRALSLQYF.

The chain combines TRBV7-8 with TRBJ2-3, with 12 bases fitting TRBD2. There are 16 residues in the CDR3. V shed 4 bases, J shed 3 bases, and the junction held 5 bases outside the gene matches. CDR1 is SGHVS and CDR2 is FQNEAQ in the germline V gene. The CDR3 coding sequence is TGTGCCAGCAGCTCCCGGACTAGCGGGACTACAGATACGCAGTATTTT. The encoded protein is CASSSRTSGTTDTQYF.

The rearrangement uses TRBV19 and TRBJ1-3; D not certain. Trimming took 6 bases from V and 0 from J, leaving 12 bases between them. Per the germline V gene, CDR1 is LNHDA and CDR2 is SQIVND (reference sequence). The CDR3 sequence is 15 residues long. The CDR3 region is CASSLGSISGNTIYF. The CDR3 bases are TGTGCCAGTAGCCTGGGCTCCATCTCTGGAAACACCATATATTTT. The entire variable domain, with the rest obtained from reference TRBV19 and TRBJ1-3, is as follows: DGGITQSPKYLFRKEGQNVTLSCEQNLNHDAMYWYRQDPGQGLRLIYYSQIVNDFQKGDIAEGYSVSREKKESFPLTVTSAQKNPTAFYLCASSLGSISGNTIYFGEGSWLTVV.

The chain employs TRBV6-6 and TRBJ1-5, with D unclear. Trimming took off 2 bases at V and 1 base at J, with 9 bases between the two ends. The CDR3 extends over 15 amino acids. Germline V gene lookup returns CDR1 MNHNY and CDR2 SVGAGI (reference sequence). CDR3 in DNA: TGTGCCAGCAGTTACCTGGGGTTAAGCAATCAGCCCCAGCATTTT. Translating gives CASSYLGLSNQPQHF.

This rearrangement joins TRBV6-5 to TRBJ1-1; D not certain. Germline CDR1 is MNHEY and CDR2 is SVGAGI. The CDR3 extends over 12 amino acids. V was pared by 7 bases and J by 1 base, with 7 bases between. CDR3: CASTRPNTEAFF. CDR3 DNA sequence: TGTGCCAGCACCCGGCCGAACACTGAAGCTTTCTTT.

The chain links TRBV5-1 to TRBJ1-1, with D unclear. Germline V gene sequence: CDR1 SGHRS, CDR2 YFSETQ. With 4 bases removed from V and 7 bases from J, the gap between germline ends came to 11 bases. The CDR3 is made up of 12 amino acids. The CDR3 is CASSSGRLEAFF. In DNA form, the CDR3 reads TGCGCCAGCAGCAGTGGACGGCTTGAAGCTTTCTTT.

J is TRBJ2-7 and V is TRBV6-6; no definite D call. V was clipped by 0 bases and J by 0 bases, with 12 bases between them. The CDR3 is 16 residues long. Germline lookup yields CDR1 MNHNY and CDR2 SVGAGI (reference sequence). The CDR3 spells CASSYSGRSSSYEQYF. CDR3 coding DNA: TGTGCCAGCAGTTACTCTGGGCGCTCGAGCTCCTACGAGCAGTACTTC.

The rearrangement joins TRBV6-5 to TRBJ2-3; no clear D. CDR3 length equals 13 residues. Per germline, CDR1 MNHEY and CDR2 SVGAGI. Trimming took off 6 bases at V and 0 bases at J, with 7 bases between the two ends. The CDR3 DNA follows: TGTGCCAGCAGCCTGGGGAGCACAGATACGCAGTATTTT. It encodes CASSLGSTDTQYF.

The gene calls are TRBV9 and TRBJ2-7; D uncertain. Germline V CDR1 and CDR2: SGDLS, YYNGEE. V gave up 8 bases and J gave up 2 bases, with 17 bases separating them. The CDR3 covers 14 residues. The CDR3: CASSRQLQTYEQYF. CDR3 coding DNA: TGTGCCAGTTCCCGACAATTACAGACCTACGAGCAGTACTTC. Full variable domain (rest looked up from reference TRBV9 and TRBJ2-7): DSGVTQTPKHLITATGQRVTLRCSPRSGDLSVYWYQQSLDQGLQFLIQYYNGEERAKGNILERFSAQQFPDLHSELNLSSLELGDSALYFCASSRQLQTYEQYFGPGTRLTVT.

This clone showed up just once. The J gene is TRBJ2-5, the V gene TRBV29-1; D not resolved. Per the germline V gene, CDR1 is SQVTM and CDR2 is ANQGSEA. This CDR3 comprises 16 residues. V lost 5 bases and J 1 base, leaving 20 bases between the germline ends. Here the CDR3 reads CSVLKPGLGSQETQYF. The CDR3, as DNA: TGCAGCGTTCTTAAGCCCGGCCTGGGCAGCCAAGAGACCCAGTACTTC.

This clone was counted only a few times. This chain links TRBV5-4 with TRBJ1-6, with a tentative D call TRBD1 (6 bases). V was trimmed by 1 base and J by 9 bases, leaving 14 bases between them. The CDR3 has 15 residues. The germline CDR1 and CDR2 sequences are SGHNT and YYREEE (reference sequence). The CDR3 DNA follows: TGTGCCAGCAGCTTGTGGGGGCAGGTGGGTTCACCCCTCCACTTT. The encoded protein is CASSLWGQVGSPLHF.

This clone was counted between two and nine times. This chain links TRBV7-2 with TRBJ2-7, with D uncertain. Per the germline V gene, CDR1 is SGHTA and CDR2 is FQGNSA. The CDR3 is 12 residues long. Trimming took 0 bases from V and 3 from J, leaving 3 bases between them. The CDR3 coding sequence is TGTGCCAGCAGCTTAGCGCACTACGAGCAGTACTTC. Protein: CASSLAHYEQYF.

This clone qualifies as medium-sized. The chain couples TRBV7-8 to TRBJ2-7, with D tentatively TRBD2 (7 bases). The CDR3 totals 17 residues. V lost 4 bases, J lost 4 bases, and 23 bases lay in between. Per the germline V gene, CDR1 is SGHVS and CDR2 is FQNEAQ. The CDR3 protein is CASSSLGGGAKEYEQYF. DNA for the CDR3: TGTGCCAGCAGCTCCCTCGGAGGGGGGGCCAAGGAGTACGAGCAGTACTTC.

This chain connects TRBV27 to TRBJ2-2; D might be TRBD2 (6 bases). CDR3 length: 13 amino acids. Trimming took off 7 bases at V and 2 bases at J, with 8 bases between the two ends. CDR1 MNHEY and CDR2 SMNVEV come from the germline V gene (reference sequence). CDR3: CASKLANTGELFF. The CDR3 DNA is TGTGCCAGCAAACTAGCTAACACCGGGGAGCTGTTTTTT.

The chain's CDR3 is CASSYSGQASRGGYTF. CDR3 coding DNA: TGTGCCAGCAGTTACTCGGGACAGGCCTCCAGGGGTGGCTACACCTTC. The chain recombines TRBV6-5 with TRBJ1-2; 8 nucleotides line up with TRBD1. J gave up 7 bases and V 0 bases, and 10 bases lay outside the gene matches. The CDR3 totals 16 residues. Germline CDR1 is MNHEY and CDR2 is SVGAGI.

The V gene is TRBV7-8, the J gene TRBJ1-1, with D uncertain. Trimming took 6 bases from V and 1 from J, leaving 12 bases between them. This CDR3 is 14 amino acids long. Germline values: CDR1 SGHVS, CDR2 FQNEAQ. The CDR3, as DNA: TGTGCCAGCAGTTTTAGTCCGGCGAACACTGAAGCTTTCTTT. Translated: CASSFSPANTEAFF.

The J gene is TRBJ2-1, the V gene TRBV9, with 14 bases matching TRBD2. Germline CDR1 SGDLS, CDR2 YYNGEE. The CDR3 is 18 amino acids. The V segment lost 0 bases and the J segment 3 bases; nucleotides outside the gene matches: 5. The DNA for the CDR3 is TGTGCCAGCAGCGTAGGACTAGCGGGGGGGAATTACTACAATGAGCAGTTCTTC. Protein: CASSVGLAGGNYYNEQFF.

V gene TRBV11-3 combines with J gene TRBJ2-7, with D perhaps TRBD1 (6 bases). Germline CDR1 is SGHNT and CDR2 is YENEEA. Trimming pared 4 bases from V and 4 bases from J, leaving 14 bases between. This CDR3 has 14 amino acids. CDR3 loop: CASSSGHPPYEQYF. CDR3 nucleotide sequence: TGTGCCAGCAGCTCGGGACATCCGCCTTACGAGCAGTACTTC. Looking up the rest from reference TRBV11-3 and TRBJ2-7 gives the full variable domain: EAGVVQSPRYKIIEKKQPVAFWCNPISGHNTLYWYLQNLGQGPELLIRYENEEAVDDSQLPKDRFSAERLKGVDSTLKIQPAELGDSAVYLCASSSGHPPYEQYFGPGTRLTVT.

The chain carries TRBV5-1 and TRBJ2-5, with 7 bases aligning to TRBD1. V shed 1 base and J 5 bases; nucleotides not matched to a gene: 8. The V gene's germline CDR1 is SGHRS and CDR2 YFSETQ. This CDR3 comprises 15 residues. CDR3 loop: CASSLQGRGKETQYF. DNA for the CDR3: TGCGCCAGCAGCTTGCAGGGCAGGGGGAAGGAGACCCAGTACTTC.